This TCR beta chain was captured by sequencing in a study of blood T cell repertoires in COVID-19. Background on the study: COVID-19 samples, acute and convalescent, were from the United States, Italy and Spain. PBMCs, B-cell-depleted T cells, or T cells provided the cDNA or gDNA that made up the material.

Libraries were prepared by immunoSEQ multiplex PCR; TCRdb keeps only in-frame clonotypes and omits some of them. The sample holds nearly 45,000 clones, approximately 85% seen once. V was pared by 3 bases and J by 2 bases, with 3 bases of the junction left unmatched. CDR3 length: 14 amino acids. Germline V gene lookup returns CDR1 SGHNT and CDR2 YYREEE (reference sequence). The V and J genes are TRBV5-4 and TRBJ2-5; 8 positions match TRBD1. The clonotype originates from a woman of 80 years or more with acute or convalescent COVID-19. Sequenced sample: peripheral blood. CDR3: CASSWNRGQETQYF. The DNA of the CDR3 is TGTGCCAGCAGCTGGAACAGGGGGCAAGAGACCCAGTACTTC.